The text below deals with one TCR beta chain. This clonotype occurred many times. Its antigen target is currently unknown. No clone much larger than this one lies a single base away; base qualities are absent. Lymph node samples were obtained from the axillary draining lymph nodes of breast cancer patients. The reads were generated on an Illumina HiSeq 2000. TCR beta chain libraries were generated by multiplex PCR amplification. High-throughput sequencing was used to analyze the amplified TCR beta chain products. The public reads were reprocessed in TCRdb via fastp at Q25 and MiXCR, keeping in-frame beta chains. Rows are combined by CDR3 protein, so each entry shows the most common genes and DNA. The sample data list under 110,000 distinct CDR3 sequences, and approximately 28% of these were observed just once. Of the sample, around 5.9% falls within the top ten clones. These data come from a study of breast tumors, draining lymph nodes, adjacent tissues listed by TCRdb under 2016. A note on the overall study: In breast cancer patients, the study compared the TCR beta repertoires of tumor, adjacent nontumor tissue and axillary lymph nodes. The study was designed to assess the relationships and possible T-cell exchange between tumor, surrounding tissue and draining lymph node repertoires in human breast cancer. General study outcomes and caveats: A scenario in which most tumor T cells derive from the lymph node and then expand within tumor tissue was judged to be consistent with the data. T-cell repertoire diversity in tumors was found to be lower than in lymph nodes but higher than in nontumor tissue, and preferential V and J gene usage was observed. The study presented the conclusion that tumor T cells originate in lymph nodes as consistent with a hypothesis, not as something directly demonstrated. In luminal-like breast cancer, tumor and nontumor tissue repertoires resembled each other significantly more than in basal-like breast cancer.

The trim is 8 bases for V and 7 bases for J, with a gap of 12 bases between the germline ends. Including cysteine and phenylalanine, the CDR3 has 12 amino acids. The only DNA kept is the CDR3, 36 bases in frame from the first base. The germline V gene specifies MGHRA as CDR1 and YSYEKL as CDR2. The sequence joins TRBV4-1 to TRBJ1-5, with the D gene call left open. Sequencing was carried out using axillary lymph node tissue. This sequence was found in a female donor with breast cancer. Some clones in this sample may be carry-over from other donors' samples. The CDR3 here reads CASGWGGQPQHF. The DNA reads as follows: TGCGCCAGCGGCTGGGGAGGACAGCCCCAGCATTTT.